These 29 T cell receptor beta chains were all obtained from the same sample, sequenced in a study of blood T cell repertoires in COVID-19. Clones were read by immunoSEQ multiplex PCR, and TCRdb kept only the in-frame ones, dropping some. The sample gives around 70,000 clones, about 88% of which show up once; 4% to 5.5% is in the top ten. The sequenced material came from peripheral blood. These receptors all stem from a human donor in a cohort sampled during active COVID-19.

The V gene is TRBV19, the J gene TRBJ2-2, with 7 bases fitting TRBD2. Germline V gives CDR1 LNHDA, CDR2 SQIVND (reference sequence). The CDR3 contains 15 residues. The J segment lost 7 bases and the V segment lost 7 bases, leaving 12 bases of the junction unmatched. The CDR3 DNA reads as TGTGCCAGTATGGCTAGCGGTCCTAACGGCGGGGAGCTGTTTTTT. Translated: CASMASGPNGGELFF.

V is TRBV15 and J is TRBJ2-1; 13 bases map to TRBD2. Germline V CDR1 and CDR2: LNHNV, YYDKDF (reference sequence). CDR3 length equals 19 residues. V lost 5 bases to trimming and J lost 7 bases; unmatched junction nucleotides: 17. The CDR3: CATSSTAPALAGGRNEQFF. As DNA, the CDR3 is TGTGCCACCAGCTCCACAGCCCCGGCACTAGCGGGAGGGAGGAATGAGCAGTTCTTC.

CDR3 loop: CASSTRTGDEQYF. The CDR3 DNA is TGTGCCAGCAGCACCCGGACAGGGGACGAGCAGTACTTC. The chain carries TRBV7-2 and TRBJ2-7; TRBD1 matches at 9 bases. J gave up 5 bases and V 5 bases, and 4 bases lay outside the gene matches. Germline V gene lookup returns CDR1 SGHTA and CDR2 FQGNSA. The CDR3 spans 13 residues.

The rearrangement links TRBV3-1 (or the pseudogene TRBV3-2) to TRBJ2-1, with 10 bases identical to TRBD2. The CDR3 contains 15 residues. CDR1 is LGHDT, CDR2 YNNKEL, per germline (reference sequence). V lost 5 bases to trimming and J lost 1 base; unmatched junction nucleotides: 2. CDR3 region: CASSYSGRSYNEQFF. In DNA, the CDR3 is TGTGCCAGCAGCTATAGCGGGAGGTCCTACAATGAGCAGTTCTTC.

This clone appeared once. The genes are TRBV2 and TRBJ1-6; D may be TRBD1 (6 bases). Trimming removed 7 bases from V and 9 bases from J, with 13 bases in between. The CDR3 is 13 amino acids. Germline V gives CDR1 SNHLY, CDR2 FYNNEI. CDR3 sequence reads: CASTRDTGSPLHF. In DNA form, the CDR3 reads TGTGCCAGCACCCGGGACACGGGTTCACCCCTCCACTTT.

CDR3 sequence: CASSSQGTSPGTQYF. For the CDR3, the DNA is TGTGCCAGCAGTTCCCAAGGGACTTCCCCTGGTACGCAGTATTTT. V gene TRBV28 combines with J gene TRBJ2-3; possibly TRBD2 for D (6 bases). Germline V gene data show CDR1 as MDHEN and CDR2 as SYDVKM. Trimming removed 4 bases at V and 8 bases at J, with 19 bases between. The CDR3 has 15 residues.

This clone has only a few counts. The chain has TRBV15 and TRBJ2-2; D is unclear. The germline CDR1 and CDR2 sequences are LNHNV and YYDKDF (reference sequence). This CDR3 region has 16 residues. V gave up 0 bases and J gave up 2 bases, with 10 bases separating them. The CDR3: CATSRDFSGNTGELFF. The CDR3 region has the DNA TGTGCCACCAGCAGAGATTTTTCGGGTAACACCGGGGAGCTGTTTTTT.

The V call is TRBV27, the J call TRBJ1-5, with D possibly TRBD1 on 6 matching bases. CDR3 length: 14 amino acids. V lost 0 bases and J lost 8, with 11 bases in between. Germline assignment: CDR1 MNHEY and CDR2 SMNVEV (reference sequence). This CDR3 is CASSLSGGGEPQHF. The CDR3 DNA reads as TGTGCCAGCAGTTTATCAGGGGGAGGGGAGCCCCAGCATTTT.

The V and J genes are TRBV10-3 and TRBJ1-6, with 7 bases identical to TRBD1. There are 17 residues in the CDR3. Germline V lookup: CDR1 ENHRY, CDR2 SYGVKD. Trimming removed 6 bases from V and 2 bases from J; junction bases left unmatched: 10. Written as DNA, the CDR3 is TGTGCCATCAGCCCAAAACAGGGGCCCCCCTATAATTCACCCCTCCACTTT. It is translated as CAISPKQGPPYNSPLHF.

The V and J genes are TRBV11-2 and TRBJ1-2, with 9 positions matching TRBD1. CDR3 size: 15 residues. Germline-derived CDR1 and CDR2 are SGHAT and FQNNGV. The trim removed 9 bases at V and 4 bases at J, leaving 12 bases unmatched. The CDR3 DNA reads TGTGCCAGTAGGACAGGGGACGCCTGGGGCTATGGCTACACCTTC. Amino acid sequence: CASRTGDAWGYGYTF.

Regarding this clone: At one end, the junction sequence differs from germline, possibly due to a read error. The V gene is TRBV4-1, the J gene TRBJ2-7; 9 positions match TRBD1. Germline V gives CDR1 MGHRA, CDR2 YSYEKL. The CDR3 consists of 16 residues. CDR3 in amino acids: CASSHDPGQGSFEQYF. CDR3 sequence (DNA): TGCGCCAGCAGCCATGACCCGGGACAGGGTTCCTTCGAGCAGTACTTC.

This chain uses TRBV6-1 with TRBJ1-2, with D possibly being TRBD1 (6 bases). The germline V gene has CDR1 MNHNS and CDR2 SASEGT. The V gene lost 1 base and the J gene lost 7 bases, with 13 bases spanning the gap. This CDR3 region has 14 residues. The CDR3 DNA reads as TGTGCCAGCAGTGAAGTCGGGACAAGCCCTGGCTACACCTTC. Encoded protein: CASSEVGTSPGYTF.

This clone occurred once. This chain joins TRBV6-1 and TRBJ2-3, with 8 positions matching TRBD2. The V gene end was trimmed by 3 bases and the J gene end by 6 bases; junction bases not matched to a gene: 5. This CDR3 spans 14 amino acids. The germline V gene has CDR1 MNHNS and CDR2 SASEGT. DNA of the CDR3: TGTGCCAGCAGTGATGGACTAGCCGTTGATACGCAGTATTTT. Translated, it gives CASSDGLAVDTQYF.

This chain joins TRBV21-1 and TRBJ2-7; TRBD1 is taken as the D call from the table, unchecked against the DNA. TRBV21-1 constitutes a pseudogene. CDR3 length: 16 amino acids. DNA of the CDR3: TGTGCCAGCAGCAAAGAGGTGAGGACAGGGTTAAACGAGCAGTACTTC. Its translation: CASSKEVRTGLNEQYF.

J is TRBJ2-2 and V is TRBV30, with a possible D match to TRBD1 (5 bases). Trimming stripped 2 bases from V and 0 bases from J, with 16 bases between. Per the germline V gene, CDR1 is GTSNPN and CDR2 is SVGIG (reference sequence). The CDR3 has 17 residues. This CDR3 is CAWSLVPNRPNTGELFF. CDR3 nucleotides: TGTGCCTGGAGTTTGGTACCGAACAGGCCGAACACCGGGGAGCTGTTTTTT.

Note on this clone: Germline and junction disagree at one end, which may indicate a read error. The chain couples TRBV19 to TRBJ2-1, with a possible D match to TRBD2 (6 bases). CDR1 is LNHDA, CDR2 SQIVND, per germline (reference sequence). The CDR3 has 13 amino acids. CDR3 bases: TGTGCCAGTAGGGGACTCTCCTCCAATGAGCAGTTCTTC. Amino acids: CASRGLSSNEQFF.

The table lists this clone with a count of one. V usage is TRBV6-1 and J usage is TRBJ1-1; a possible D gene is TRBD1 (6 bases). Germline V gives CDR1 MNHNS, CDR2 SASEGT. The V end lost 2 bases, the J end lost 1 base, and 11 bases lay between the germline ends. This CDR3 comprises 15 residues. This CDR3 reads CASSESGRGNTEAFF. DNA for the CDR3: TGTGCCAGCAGTGAATCTGGCAGGGGGAACACTGAAGCTTTCTTT.

This clone came up once. This sequence joins TRBV9 and TRBJ2-2; D is possibly TRBD2 (6 bases). CDR1 SGDLS and CDR2 YYNGEE come from the germline V gene. V was pared by 0 bases and J by 4 bases, with 13 bases between. CDR3 length equals 16 residues. CDR3 bases: TGTGCCAGCAGCGTAGAATCACCGGGGGTCACCGGGGAGCTGTTTTTT. Its protein product is CASSVESPGVTGELFF.

The V and J genes are TRBV29-1 and TRBJ1-1; possible D gene TRBD1, 5 bases. The CDR3 runs 14 residues. Trimming took off 6 bases at V and 7 bases at J, with 21 bases between the two ends. Germline CDR1 is SQVTM and CDR2 is ANQGSEA. This chain's CDR3 is CSVQRASQGGEAFF. Here the CDR3 DNA reads TGCAGCGTCCAAAGGGCCAGCCAGGGTGGTGAAGCTTTCTTT.

This chain links TRBV5-1 with TRBJ2-7; 7 nucleotides line up with TRBD2. The CDR3 runs 15 residues. V was clipped by 7 bases and J by 2 bases; unmatched bases: 12. CDR1 and CDR2 from the germline V gene are SGHRS and YFSETQ. The CDR3 here is CASRGEGRMAYEQYF. In nucleotides, the CDR3 is TGCGCCAGCCGGGGGGAGGGGAGGATGGCCTACGAGCAGTACTTC.

V usage is TRBV27 and J usage is TRBJ1-1, with 8 bases lining up with TRBD1. This CDR3 comprises 15 residues. Per the germline V gene, CDR1 is MNHEY and CDR2 is SMNVEV (reference sequence). The ends lost 8 bases at V and 1 base at J; junction bases unmatched: 9. The DNA for the CDR3 is TGTGCCAGCTATGAACAGGGGGGGCGGAACACTGAAGCTTTCTTT. Its protein is CASYEQGGRNTEAFF.

The CDR3 loop is CSASFGRQESGYTF. CDR3 in DNA: TGCAGTGCTAGTTTCGGCCGGCAGGAAAGTGGCTACACCTTC. V usage is TRBV20-1 and J usage is TRBJ1-2; D is uncertain. The CDR3 sequence is 14 residues long. V was shortened by 3 bases and J by 7 bases, with 18 bases between the two germline ends. The germline gives CDR1 DFQATT, CDR2 SNEGSKA (reference sequence).

The rearrangement joins TRBV21-1 to TRBJ1-4; TRBD1 reflects the table's D call only, with no check against the DNA. TRBV21-1 is deemed a pseudogene. The CDR3 loop spans 16 amino acids. The DNA of the CDR3 is TGTGCCAGCAGCAACGGGACAGGAACAACTAATGAAAAACTGTTTTTT. As protein: CASSNGTGTTNEKLFF.

This chain links TRBV7-2 with TRBJ1-5, with a possible D match to TRBD1 (5 bases). V was pared by 7 bases and J by 4 bases, with 17 bases between. Germline V gene data show CDR1 as SGHTA and CDR2 as FQGNSA. The CDR3 has 15 residues. The CDR3 is CASTKTAGRNQPQHF. Written as DNA, the CDR3 is TGTGCCAGCACAAAGACGGCAGGGCGGAATCAGCCCCAGCATTTT.

The chain combines TRBV5-8 with TRBJ2-3; D remains ambiguous. The CDR3 sequence is 13 residues long. CDR1 is SGHTS and CDR2 is YDEGEE in the germline V gene. V lost 6 bases to trimming and J lost 1 base, with 9 bases between them. DNA for the CDR3: TGTGCCAGCACCCAACGGGGCACAGATACGCAGTATTTT. This encodes CASTQRGTDTQYF.

The chain recombines TRBV27 with TRBJ2-1, with 9 bases identical to TRBD1. V lost 11 bases, J lost 7 bases, and 24 bases stayed unmatched. In germline, CDR1 is MNHEY, CDR2 SMNVEV (reference sequence). There are 18 residues in the CDR3. CDR3 sequence reads: CAPWAGDREFDSRNEQFF. The DNA for the CDR3 is TGTGCCCCTTGGGCCGGGGACAGGGAGTTCGATAGTAGGAATGAGCAGTTCTTC.

CDR3 amino acids: CATQYAGTAEQYF. CDR3 nucleotides: TGTGCCACCCAGTATGCGGGAACGGCCGAGCAGTACTTC. The chain uses TRBV6-5 and TRBJ2-7, with TRBD2 as a possible D gene (6 bases). Germline loops: CDR1 MNHEY, CDR2 SVGAGI. The CDR3 runs 13 residues. V lost 10 bases to trimming and J lost 6 bases, with 19 bases between them.

V is TRBV7-9 and J is TRBJ2-3, with 7 bases matching TRBD1. Germline V gene data show CDR1 as SEHNR and CDR2 as FQNEAQ (reference sequence). Trimming removed 0 bases from V and 3 bases from J; junction bases left unmatched: 3. The CDR3 runs to 15 residues. CDR3 sequence: CASSLAKGATDTQYF. The CDR3 DNA is TGTGCCAGCAGCTTAGCTAAGGGGGCAACAGATACGCAGTATTTT.

V usage is TRBV19 and J usage is TRBJ2-2; D might be TRBD2 (6 bases). CDR3 length equals 15 residues. Between the trimmed V and J ends, which lost 5 bases and 0 bases, there was a span of 10 bases. CDR1 and CDR2 from the germline V gene are LNHDA and SQIVND (reference sequence). The CDR3 DNA sequence: TGTGCCAGTAGTCCTGGGACTGCGAACACCGGGGAGCTGTTTTTT. This sequence encodes CASSPGTANTGELFF. Full variable domain (outside the CDR3, taken from reference TRBV19 and TRBJ2-2): DGGITQSPKYLFRKEGQNVTLSCEQNLNHDAMYWYRQDPGQGLRLIYYSQIVNDFQKGDIAEGYSVSREKKESFPLTVTSAQKNPTAFYLCASSPGTANTGELFFGEGSRLTVL.